This T cell receptor (beta chain) emerged from a study of blood T cell repertoires in COVID-19 (TCRdb year 2020). About the full investigation: Samples covering the acute and convalescent phases of COVID-19 were provided by collaborators in the United States, Italy and Spain. HLA class I and class II types, where available, came from metadata supplied by the sample provider rather than from assay-based typing. Nearly every sample came with metadata listing a de-identified subject ID, COVID-19 status, age in years and sex. The samples were drawn from two sources: the first 160 participants of the ongoing ImmuneRACE study, and about 1,300 subjects contributed by 6 global collaborators. A freely available public database, intended as a resource for researchers studying the immune response to SARS-CoV-2, is where the repertoires were released. The prospective study material was composed of cDNA or gDNA derived from T cells, B-cell-depleted T cells, or PBMCs. Subjects who had been exposed to COVID-19, were actively infected with it, or had recovered from it provided the deeply sampled blood TCRbeta repertoires that made up the dataset.

What the authors observed across the whole study: Clinical and demographic metadata were provided uncurated, with the amount varying by source and participant.

The germline V gene supplies CDR1 MDHEN and CDR2 SYDVKM. From cysteine to phenylalanine, the CDR3 is 17 amino acids long. The retained sequence is limited to the CDR3, 51 bases, with the frame set at the first base. V sheds 3 bases and J sheds 0 bases, leaving 15 bases between their ends. The collaborating institutions used their own protocols to collect whole blood in K2EDTA tubes. For TCRbeta analysis, collaborators shipped samples in one of three forms: frozen whole blood, isolated PBMCs, or DNA extracted from either of those sample types. TCRbeta CDR3 regions were amplified from genomic DNA using the immunoSEQ Assay, a bias-controlled multiplex PCR. The authors processed their data as follows. The number of nucleated cells in each sample was estimated from the amplification of reference gene primers within the assay. To quantify the absolute abundance of each unique TCRbeta CDR3 rearrangement, sequence reads were collapsed and filtered. For each sample, productive Simpson clonality was calculated as the square root of Simpson's diversity index across productive rearrangements. TCRdb took this table from immuneACCESS and kept in-frame rearrangements with V and J called. Such tables lack part of the clones; where checked against another copy, unresolved V genes explain under half of the gap, and the rest is unexplained. The DNA was the basis for D and trimming; V, J and clone size are from that table. For this sample there are 270,000 or so clones; approximately 86% appear just once. The ten largest clonotypes hold about 10% of the sample.

On this clone itself: Its antigen remains undetermined. Base qualities are not recorded, but no much larger clone differs from it by a single base.

Sequenced input: peripheral blood. The clonotype was recovered from a man between 35 and 55 years old with active or convalescent COVID-19. The chain uses TRBV28 and TRBJ1-5; TRBD1 is perhaps the D gene, given 6 matching bases. The CDR3 reads as follows: CASSFSTGIDSNQPQHF. In nucleotides, the sequence is TGTGCCAGCAGTTTTTCAACAGGGATCGATAGCAATCAGCCCCAGCATTTT.